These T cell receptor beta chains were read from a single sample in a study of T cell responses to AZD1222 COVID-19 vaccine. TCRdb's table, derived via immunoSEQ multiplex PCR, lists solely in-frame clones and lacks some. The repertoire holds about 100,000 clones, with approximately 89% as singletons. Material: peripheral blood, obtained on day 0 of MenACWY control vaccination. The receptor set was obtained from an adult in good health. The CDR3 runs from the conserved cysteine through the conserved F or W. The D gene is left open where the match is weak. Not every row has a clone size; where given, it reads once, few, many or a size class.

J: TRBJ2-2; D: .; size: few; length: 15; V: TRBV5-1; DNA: TGCGCCAGCAGCTTGCAGGGGGGCGGCACCGGGGAGCTGTTTTTT; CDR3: CASSLQGGGTGELFF
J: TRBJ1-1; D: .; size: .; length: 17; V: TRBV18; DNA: TGTGCCAGCTCACCCTCCTACCCAGGCGGGGGCCGGACTGAAGCTTTCTTT; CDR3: CASSPSYPGGGRTEAFF
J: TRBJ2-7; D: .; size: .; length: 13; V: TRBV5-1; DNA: TGCGCCAGCAGCCCCGGGGCCTCCTACGAGCAGTACTTC; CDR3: CASSPGASYEQYF
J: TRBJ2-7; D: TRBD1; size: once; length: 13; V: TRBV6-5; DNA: TGTGCCAGCAGTTCGACCAGACAGGGGGAGCAGTACTTC; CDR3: CASSSTRQGEQYF
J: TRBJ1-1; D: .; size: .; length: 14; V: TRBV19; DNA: TGTGCCAGTAGTATTCCCCACAGGGCAACTGAAGCTTTCTTT; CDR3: CASSIPHRATEAFF
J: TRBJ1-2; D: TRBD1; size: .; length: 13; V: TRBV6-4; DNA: TGTGCCAGCAGCGCGGGACAGGATTATGGCTACACCTTC; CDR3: CASSAGQDYGYTF
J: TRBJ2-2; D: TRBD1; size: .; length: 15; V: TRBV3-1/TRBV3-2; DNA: TGTGCCAGCAGCCAAGATCTACAGGGGGCTCGGGAGCTGTTTTTT; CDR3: CASSQDLQGARELFF
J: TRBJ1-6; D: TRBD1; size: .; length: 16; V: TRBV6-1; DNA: TGTGCCAGCAGTGAGATAGGGGGCGCGGCAGATTCACCCCTCCACTTT; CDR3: CASSEIGGAADSPLHF
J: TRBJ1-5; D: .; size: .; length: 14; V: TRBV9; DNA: TGTGCCAGCAGCTCATCAGGGAGCAATCAGCCCCAGCATTTT; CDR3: CASSSSGSNQPQHF
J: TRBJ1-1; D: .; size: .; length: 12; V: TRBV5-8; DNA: TGTGCCAGCAGGCGGGGCTTGGGTGAAGCTTTCTTT; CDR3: CASRRGLGEAFF
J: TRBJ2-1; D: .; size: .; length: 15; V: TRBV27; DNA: TGTGCCAGCAGTACTAAGCTGAGCTCCTACAATGAGCAGTTCTTC; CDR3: CASSTKLSSYNEQFF
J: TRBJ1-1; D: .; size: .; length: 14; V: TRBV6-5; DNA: TGTGCCAGCAGCCGCCCCGGGGGGAACACTGAAGCTTTCTTT; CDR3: CASSRPGGNTEAFF
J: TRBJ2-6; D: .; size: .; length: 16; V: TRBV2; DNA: TGTGCCAGCAGTGAAGCGGGGTCATCTGGGGCCAACGTCCTGACTTTC; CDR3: CASSEAGSSGANVLTF
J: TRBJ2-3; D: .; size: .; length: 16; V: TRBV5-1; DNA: TGCGCCAGCAGCTTGTTGGCTAGCTCCGGCACAGATACGCAGTATTTT; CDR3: CASSLLASSGTDTQYF
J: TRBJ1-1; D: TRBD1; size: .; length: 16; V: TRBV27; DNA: TGTGCCAGCAGTTCACTCTACCGGGACAGGGGCTCTGAAGCTTTCTTT; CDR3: CASSSLYRDRGSEAFF
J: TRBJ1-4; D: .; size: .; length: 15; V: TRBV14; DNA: TGTGCCAGCAGCCACGCGCCAGCCACTAATGAAAAACTGTTTTTT; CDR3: CASSHAPATNEKLFF
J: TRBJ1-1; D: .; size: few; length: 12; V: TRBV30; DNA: TGTGCCTGGAGTTCAGGGTTCGCTGAAGCTTTCTTT; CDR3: CAWSSGFAEAFF
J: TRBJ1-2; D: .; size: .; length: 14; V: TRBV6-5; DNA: TGTGCCAGCAGTTACTCGATATTCCTCTATGGCTACACCTTC; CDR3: CASSYSIFLYGYTF
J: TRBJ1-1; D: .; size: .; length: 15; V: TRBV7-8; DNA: TGTGCCAGCAGCCCCTGGACACGGCCGAACACTGAAGCTTTCTTT; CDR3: CASSPWTRPNTEAFF
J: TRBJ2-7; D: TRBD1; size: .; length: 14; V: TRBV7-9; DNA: TGTGCCAGCAGCTTGGCGGGACAGGGGTGGGAGCAGTACTTC; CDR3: CASSLAGQGWEQYF
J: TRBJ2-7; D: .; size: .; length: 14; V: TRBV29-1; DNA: TGCAGCGTTCGGACCGGGACCCCATCGGGGGAGCAGTACTTC; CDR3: CSVRTGTPSGEQYF
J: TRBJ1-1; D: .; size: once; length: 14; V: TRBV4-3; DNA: TGCGCCAGCAGCCAAGAGGGAGTCGCCCCCCAAGCTTTCTTT; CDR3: CASSQEGVAPQAFF
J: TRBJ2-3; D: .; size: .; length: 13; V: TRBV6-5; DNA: TGTGCCAGCAGCACGGACCTCACAGATACGCAGTATTTT; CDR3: CASSTDLTDTQYF
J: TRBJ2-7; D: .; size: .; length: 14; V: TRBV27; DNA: TGTGCCAGCAGCTACGAGGGGGGGTCCTACGAGCAGTACTTC; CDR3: CASSYEGGSYEQYF
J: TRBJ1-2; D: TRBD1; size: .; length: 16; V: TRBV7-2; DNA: TGTGCCAGCAGCTCCGACCCCTGGACAGGAAGCTATGGCTACACCTTC; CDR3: CASSSDPWTGSYGYTF
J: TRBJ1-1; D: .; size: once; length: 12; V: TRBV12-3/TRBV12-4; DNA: TGTGCCAGCAGATCCGCAGGGGAGCGAGCTTTCTTT; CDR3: CASRSAGERAFF
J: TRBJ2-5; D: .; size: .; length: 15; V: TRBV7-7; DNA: TGTGCTAGCAGCTTAGGGGGGAGTCGCCAAGAGACCCAGTACTTC; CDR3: CASSLGGSRQETQYF
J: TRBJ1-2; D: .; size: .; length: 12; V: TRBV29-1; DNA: TGCAGCGTTGGGACAGCTAACTATGGCTACACCTTC; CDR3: CSVGTANYGYTF
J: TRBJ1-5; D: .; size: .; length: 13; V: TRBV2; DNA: TGTGCCAGCAGTCCCGATCGGAATCAGCCCCAGCATTTT; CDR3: CASSPDRNQPQHF
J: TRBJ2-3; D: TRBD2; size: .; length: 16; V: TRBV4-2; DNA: TGTGCCAGCAGCCCCGGACTAGCGGGGGCAGGAGATACGCAGTATTTT; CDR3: CASSPGLAGAGDTQYF
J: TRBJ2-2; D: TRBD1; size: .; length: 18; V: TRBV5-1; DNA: TGCGCCAGCAGCTTGGTGGCACAGGGACAGGGGGCAGCCGGGGAGCTGTTTTTT; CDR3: CASSLVAQGQGAAGELFF
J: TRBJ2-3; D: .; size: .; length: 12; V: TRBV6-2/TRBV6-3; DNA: TGTGCCAGCAGTTACTTCGCAGATACGCAGTATTTT; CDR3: CASSYFADTQYF
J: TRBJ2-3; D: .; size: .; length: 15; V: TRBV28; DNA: TGTGCCAGCAGTTTATCAGCCCGGACCTCGGATACGCAGTATTTT; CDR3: CASSLSARTSDTQYF
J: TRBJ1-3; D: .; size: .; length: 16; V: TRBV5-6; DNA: TGTGCCAGCAGCTTCCTTATTATCAACTCTGGAAACACCATATATTTT; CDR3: CASSFLIINSGNTIYF
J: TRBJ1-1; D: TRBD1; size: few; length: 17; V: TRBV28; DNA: TGTGCCAGCAGTTCCGGACAGGGCGGGTTCATGAACACTGAAGCTTTCTTT; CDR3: CASSSGQGGFMNTEAFF